The T cell receptor beta chain described here comes from a study of cytotoxic CD8 clonotypes in ibrutinib-treated CLL. At the level of the study: The study included some 10 relapsed/refractory and 15 treatment-naive patients; 17 had IGHV unmutated disease.

The protocol was immunoSEQ multiplex PCR, while the TCRdb copy is restricted to in-frame clones and leaves out a portion. The sample has about 45,000 clones; about 65% are singletons. Germline V CDR1 and CDR2: SNHLY, FYNNEI. This CDR3 has 13 amino acids. Between the trimmed V and J ends, which lost 7 bases and 2 bases, there was a span of 9 bases. The TCR was taken from a human donor with chronic lymphocytic leukemia. The chain links TRBV2 to TRBJ1-5; no reliable D call. The input for sequencing was PBMCs, taken after 24 months of ibrutinib treatment. This CDR3 is CASNHDGNQPQHF. CDR3 in DNA: TGTGCCAGCAATCACGACGGCAATCAGCCCCAGCATTTT.